Presented here are 8 T cell receptor beta chains from one specimen sequenced in a study of T cell repertoires in cytomegalovirus infection. One entry per CDR3 protein results from TCRdb running MiXCR on the reads. The data show nearly 550,000 distinct CDR3 sequences, approximately 17% seen once. The specimen was CD8+ T cells from PBMCs. The receptors derive from a human donor in good health (CMV status not recorded). Some clones in this sample may be carry-over from other donors' samples.

V is TRBV6-2 or TRBV6-3 and J is TRBJ1-4; D not resolved. Germline-derived CDR1 and CDR2 are MNHEY and SVGEGT. V was cut by 2 bases and J by 5 bases, with 12 bases left in between. The CDR3 loop spans 15 amino acids. CDR3 nucleotides: TGTGCCAGCAGTTACGGGCGTACGACCAATGAAAAACTGTTTTTT. Its protein is CASSYGRTTNEKLFF.

Many counts were recorded for this clonotype. The rearrangement uses TRBV6-6 and TRBJ1-5; D is undetermined. CDR3 length: 16 residues. V was trimmed by 0 bases and J by 4 bases, leaving 13 bases between them. Germline V CDR1 and CDR2: MNHNY, SVGAGI (reference sequence). The CDR3 protein is CASSYSRRQENQPQHF. DNA for the CDR3: TGTGCCAGCAGTTACTCGAGACGCCAGGAGAATCAGCCCCAGCATTTT.

The genes are TRBV6-5 and TRBJ2-7; maybe TRBD2 (6 bases). The germline gives CDR1 MNHEY, CDR2 SVGAGI. The CDR3 is made up of 13 amino acids. The V gene lost 2 bases and the J gene lost 7 bases, with 12 bases spanning the gap. CDR3 sequence: CASSYPGTLEQYF. CDR3 DNA sequence: TGTGCCAGCAGTTACCCCGGGACTTTAGAGCAGTACTTC.

This clonotype was counted ten times or more. V is TRBV5-5 and J is TRBJ2-1; 9 positions agree with TRBD2. Germline CDR1 is SGHKS and CDR2 is YYEKEE (reference sequence). This CDR3 has 15 amino acids. Trimming took 1 base from V and 3 from J; bases not matched to a gene: 2. As DNA, the CDR3 is TGTGCCAGCAGCTTGAGTAGCGGGGGCTACAATGAGCAGTTCTTC. Protein product: CASSLSSGGYNEQFF.

This clonotype was seen only a few times. The chain joins TRBV2 to TRBJ2-1; no reliable D call. V lost 0 bases and J lost 5, with 11 bases in between. The CDR3 length is 15 residues. Germline-derived CDR1 and CDR2 are SNHLY and FYNNEI. CDR3 sequence (DNA): TGTGCCAGCAGTGAAGCGATAGGAGCAGACAATGAGCAGTTCTTC. Amino acids: CASSEAIGADNEQFF.

This clonotype came up a few times. The CDR3 is CASSQGEGRKYF. CDR3 in DNA: TGTGCCAGCAGTCAGGGGGAGGGGCGGAAGTACTTC. The rearrangement links TRBV2 to TRBJ2-7; the D call may be TRBD1 or TRBD2 (7 bases each). Germline values: CDR1 SNHLY, CDR2 FYNNEI. The CDR3 contains 12 residues. Trimming removed 5 bases from V and 11 bases from J, with 16 bases in between.

The table lists this clonotype with many counts. This chain connects TRBV24-1 to TRBJ2-3; D uncertain. Germline CDR1 is KGHDR and CDR2 is SFDVKD. The length of the CDR3 is 16 residues. Trimming took 3 bases from V and 2 from J, leaving 14 bases between them. CDR3 DNA sequence: TGTGCCACCAGTGATCCGGTTCGACTTTCCACAGATACGCAGTATTTT. Its translation: CATSDPVRLSTDTQYF.

This clonotype was observed a few times. The rearrangement links TRBV20-1 to TRBJ1-2; perhaps TRBD1 as D (5 bases). The CDR3 runs to 13 residues. V was clipped by 5 bases and J by 2 bases, with 12 bases between them. The germline gives CDR1 DFQATT, CDR2 SNEGSKA (reference sequence). The CDR3 DNA follows: TGCAGTGCTTCCGGGACGGAAAACTATGGCTACACCTTC. Protein sequence: CSASGTENYGYTF.